Following are 7 T cell receptor beta chains from one sample sequenced in a study of T cells in Graves' hyperthyroidism and ophthalmopathy. Template material for amplifying TCR beta CDR3 regions consisted of RNA transcripts. Primed by the HTBI set, a first-round RT-PCR was run on the TCR CDR3. TCRdb reprocessed the multiplex PCR reads via MiXCR and lists one record per CDR3 protein. Of roughly 380,000 distinct CDR3 sequences in the sample, about 14% are singletons; the top ten hold 11%. Sequenced input: blood. All receptors derive from a woman aged 55-70 years with Graves' hyperthyroidism.

This clonotype was picked up many times. The chain links TRBV2 to TRBJ2-7, with 9 bases that match TRBD1. This CDR3 comprises 16 residues. V lost 2 bases to trimming and J lost 4 bases; unmatched junction nucleotides: 9. The germline V gene encodes CDR1 SNHLY and CDR2 FYNNEI. CDR3 sequence (DNA): TGTGCCAGCAGTGAACCGGGGGACAGGGTAATGTACGAGCAGTACTTC. Its protein is CASSEPGDRVMYEQYF.

This clonotype was seen a few times. The chain has TRBV6-5 and TRBJ2-5; D could derive from TRBD1 or TRBD2 (5 bases each). Trimming took 2 bases from V and 2 from J, leaving 15 bases between them. CDR3 length: 16 amino acids. The germline CDR1 and CDR2 sequences are MNHEY and SVGAGI. CDR3 amino acids: CASSYLGTESQETQYF. In DNA, the CDR3 is TGTGCCAGCAGTTACCTCGGGACCGAATCACAAGAGACCCAGTACTTC.

This clonotype occurred many times. This chain uses TRBV10-1 with TRBJ2-3; D gene ambiguous. Germline lookup yields CDR1 WNHNN and CDR2 SYGVQD (reference sequence). The CDR3 runs 18 residues. V was cut by 3 bases and J by 4 bases, with 23 bases left in between. The CDR3 loop is CASSDPSGIGQVPDTQYF. CDR3 sequence (DNA): TGCGCCAGCAGTGACCCATCCGGTATAGGGCAGGTTCCAGATACGCAGTATTTT.

The genes are TRBV6-2 or TRBV6-3 and TRBJ2-1, with unresolved D. The CDR3 is 15 amino acids. Germline lookup yields CDR1 MNHEY and CDR2 SVGEGT. Trimming took 2 bases from V and 7 from J, leaving 15 bases between them. CDR3 coding DNA: TGTGCCAGCAGTTACCCAGTCCAATTCCTTAATGAGCAGTTCTTC. It encodes CASSYPVQFLNEQFF.

This clonotype was counted at least ten times. The chain joins TRBV15 to TRBJ1-2, with D hard to call. The germline V gene has CDR1 LNHNV and CDR2 YYDKDF (reference sequence). Trimming left V 1 base short and J 7 bases short, with 19 bases between. The CDR3 sequence is 16 residues long. The CDR3 bases are TGTGCCACCAGCAGAGCGAGGACTCTCAGTCTGTCTGGCTACACCTTC. It translates to CATSRARTLSLSGYTF.

This clonotype came up many times. The rearrangement links TRBV20-1 to TRBJ2-1, with 7 bases identical to TRBD2. Losses at the gene ends were 4 bases for V and 6 bases for J; bases not matched to a gene: 12. Germline CDR1 is DFQATT and CDR2 is SNEGSKA (reference sequence). This CDR3 comprises 15 residues. The CDR3, as DNA: TGCAGTGCTACTAGGGACGCCGGGAGGATCAATGAGCAGTTCTTC. The encoded protein is CSATRDAGRINEQFF.

With regard to this clonotype: A read error may account for a junction end that differs from germline. J is TRBJ1-3 and V is TRBV2; D not certain. The CDR3 runs to 15 residues. The V gene's germline CDR1 is SNHLY and CDR2 FYNNEI. This chain's CDR3 is CAGSVDGSSGNTIYF. CDR3 bases: TGTGCCGGCAGTGTAGACGGAAGCTCTGGAAACACCATATATTTT.